These T cell receptor beta chains were read from a single sample in a study of CD4 T cells in relation to SARS-CoV-2 and coronaviruses. The method was immunoSEQ multiplex PCR; TCRdb's version includes in-frame clones alone and lacks a portion of them. Of 15,000 to 17,000 clones in the sample, over 60% were seen once. Their recognized antigens are unknown. Sample: CD4+ T cells from PBMCs, cultured in vitro. The receptor set was obtained from a human donor in good health. The CDR3 runs from the conserved cysteine through the conserved F or W. The order of the fields is D gene, V gene, J gene, clone size, CDR3 protein, CDR3 DNA. The D gene is left open where the match is weak. Clone size is stated in some rows and not others, as once, few, many or a class when expanded.

D gene: TRBD2
V gene: TRBV9
J gene: TRBJ2-7
clone size: .
CDR3 protein: CASSGGTSGTYEQYF
CDR3 DNA: TGTGCCAGCAGCGGAGGGACTAGCGGAACCTACGAGCAGTACTTC

D gene: .
V gene: TRBV29-1
J gene: TRBJ2-5
clone size: .
CDR3 protein: CSAALVGETQYF
CDR3 DNA: TGCAGCGCCGCGTTAGTGGGGGAGACCCAGTACTTC

D gene: .
V gene: TRBV5-1
J gene: TRBJ2-7
clone size: .
CDR3 protein: CASSAGKTYEQYF
CDR3 DNA: TGCGCCAGCAGCGCGGGAAAAACCTACGAGCAGTACTTC

D gene: TRBD2
V gene: TRBV9
J gene: TRBJ2-1
clone size: once
CDR3 protein: CASQRDRTSGSSYNEQFF
CDR3 DNA: TGTGCCAGCCAAAGGGACCGGACTAGCGGGAGCTCCTACAATGAGCAGTTCTTC

D gene: TRBD2
V gene: TRBV7-9
J gene: TRBJ2-6
clone size: .
CDR3 protein: CASSTPSGSSSGANVLTF
CDR3 DNA: TGTGCCAGCAGCACCCCTAGCGGATCGAGCTCTGGGGCCAACGTCCTGACTTTC

D gene: TRBD2
V gene: TRBV3-1/TRBV3-2
J gene: TRBJ2-4
clone size: .
CDR3 protein: CASSRTLGTSGPLAKNIQYF
CDR3 DNA: TGTGCCAGCAGCCGAACTCTCGGGACTAGCGGGCCGCTAGCCAAAAACATTCAGTACTTC

D gene: TRBD2
V gene: TRBV20-1
J gene: TRBJ2-1
clone size: .
CDR3 protein: CSASGLAGHYNEQFF
CDR3 DNA: TGCAGTGCTAGTGGCCTAGCGGGGCACTACAATGAGCAGTTCTTC

D gene: .
V gene: TRBV4-2
J gene: TRBJ2-1
clone size: .
CDR3 protein: CASSQGPRGGGGIYNEQFF
CDR3 DNA: TGTGCCAGCAGCCAAGGGCCTAGGGGTGGAGGGGGCATCTACAATGAGCAGTTCTTC

D gene: .
V gene: TRBV9
J gene: TRBJ2-4
clone size: .
CDR3 protein: CASSVDAKNIQYF
CDR3 DNA: TGTGCCAGCAGCGTAGACGCCAAAAACATTCAGTACTTC

D gene: .
V gene: TRBV6-1
J gene: TRBJ1-1
clone size: .
CDR3 protein: CASSEPGRSSSEAFF
CDR3 DNA: TGTGCCAGCAGTGAACCGGGACGGTCGTCGTCTGAAGCTTTCTTT

D gene: TRBD2
V gene: TRBV7-8
J gene: TRBJ2-2
clone size: .
CDR3 protein: CASSLAGTSGRTGELFF
CDR3 DNA: TGTGCCAGCAGCTTAGCCGGGACTAGCGGGAGGACCGGGGAGCTGTTTTTT

D gene: .
V gene: TRBV5-5
J gene: TRBJ2-1
clone size: .
CDR3 protein: CASSFFLANEQFF
CDR3 DNA: TGTGCCAGCAGCTTTTTCCTAGCCAATGAGCAGTTCTTC

D gene: .
V gene: TRBV19
J gene: TRBJ1-6
clone size: .
CDR3 protein: CASNQINSPLHF
CDR3 DNA: TGTGCCAGCAACCAAATTAATTCACCCCTCCACTTT

D gene: .
V gene: TRBV28
J gene: TRBJ1-1
clone size: .
CDR3 protein: CASSLGTGLNTEAFF
CDR3 DNA: TGTGCCAGCAGTTTAGGCACAGGCCTGAACACTGAAGCTTTCTTT

D gene: TRBD1
V gene: TRBV6-5
J gene: TRBJ2-3
clone size: .
CDR3 protein: CASKRTGSTDTQYF
CDR3 DNA: TGTGCCAGCAAAAGGACAGGGAGCACAGATACGCAGTATTTT

D gene: TRBD1
V gene: TRBV15
J gene: TRBJ1-1
clone size: few
CDR3 protein: CATRKQGEAFF
CDR3 DNA: TGTGCCACCAGGAAACAGGGGGAAGCTTTCTTT

D gene: .
V gene: TRBV5-1
J gene: TRBJ2-5
clone size: .
CDR3 protein: CASSLDEGRQTQYF
CDR3 DNA: TGCGCCAGCAGCTTGGATGAGGGACGACAGACCCAGTACTTC

D gene: TRBD1
V gene: TRBV27
J gene: TRBJ1-2
clone size: .
CDR3 protein: CASRVPGTGGFYGYTF
CDR3 DNA: TGTGCCAGCAGAGTACCTGGGACAGGGGGTTTCTATGGCTACACCTTC

D gene: .
V gene: TRBV29-1
J gene: TRBJ1-1
clone size: .
CDR3 protein: CSVEGGEVTEAFF
CDR3 DNA: TGCAGCGTTGAGGGGGGGGAAGTCACTGAAGCTTTCTTT

D gene: .
V gene: TRBV2
J gene: TRBJ2-7
clone size: .
CDR3 protein: CASSVFRYEQYF
CDR3 DNA: TGTGCCAGCAGTGTTTTTAGATACGAGCAGTACTTC

D gene: .
V gene: TRBV18
J gene: TRBJ2-7
clone size: few
CDR3 protein: CASSLQPYEQYF
CDR3 DNA: TGTGCCAGCTCACTTCAACCCTACGAGCAGTACTTC

D gene: .
V gene: TRBV28
J gene: TRBJ1-1
clone size: .
CDR3 protein: CASSPTRGGNTEAFF
CDR3 DNA: TGTGCCAGCAGTCCCACACGGGGGGGAAACACTGAAGCTTTCTTT

D gene: .
V gene: TRBV19
J gene: TRBJ1-3
clone size: few
CDR3 protein: CASSGFNSGNTIYF
CDR3 DNA: TGTGCCAGCTCAGGTTTTAACTCTGGAAACACCATATATTTT

D gene: .
V gene: TRBV12-3/TRBV12-4
J gene: TRBJ1-1
clone size: .
CDR3 protein: CASRGVEAEAFF
CDR3 DNA: TGTGCCAGCAGGGGGGTTGAGGCTGAAGCTTTCTTT

D gene: .
V gene: TRBV12-3/TRBV12-4
J gene: TRBJ1-2
clone size: .
CDR3 protein: CASSLGMAYGYTF
CDR3 DNA: TGTGCCAGCAGTTTAGGTATGGCCTATGGCTACACCTTC

D gene: .
V gene: TRBV5-5
J gene: TRBJ1-1
clone size: .
CDR3 protein: CASSPKPMNTEAFF
CDR3 DNA: TGTGCCAGCAGTCCGAAGCCCATGAACACTGAAGCTTTCTTT

D gene: TRBD2
V gene: TRBV10-3
J gene: TRBJ2-5
clone size: .
CDR3 protein: CAISALAAQETQYF
CDR3 DNA: TGTGCCATCAGTGCACTAGCGGCTCAAGAGACCCAGTACTTC

D gene: .
V gene: TRBV30
J gene: TRBJ1-2
clone size: .
CDR3 protein: CAWSVIGLNYGYTF
CDR3 DNA: TGTGCCTGGAGTGTAATCGGCCTTAACTATGGCTACACCTTC

D gene: .
V gene: TRBV10-3
J gene: TRBJ1-3
clone size: .
CDR3 protein: CAISELGGTSGNTIYF
CDR3 DNA: TGTGCCATCAGTGAGTTGGGGGGGACCTCTGGAAACACCATATATTTT

D gene: TRBD1
V gene: TRBV19
J gene: TRBJ2-1
clone size: medium-sized
CDR3 protein: CASSNDRGLSNEQFF
CDR3 DNA: TGTGCCAGTAGTAACGACAGGGGTTTAAGCAATGAGCAGTTCTTC

D gene: .
V gene: TRBV7-2
J gene: TRBJ2-1
clone size: .
CDR3 protein: CASSLDRESYNEQFF
CDR3 DNA: TGTGCCAGCAGCTTAGACCGGGAGTCCTACAATGAGCAGTTCTTC

D gene: .
V gene: TRBV19
J gene: TRBJ1-2
clone size: .
CDR3 protein: CASNTQDSLYGYTF
CDR3 DNA: TGTGCCAGTAATACCCAGGACAGCCTCTATGGCTACACCTTC

D gene: .
V gene: TRBV6-5
J gene: TRBJ2-7
clone size: .
CDR3 protein: CASSILGSSYEQYF
CDR3 DNA: TGTGCCAGCAGTATACTAGGTTCCTCCTACGAGCAGTACTTC

D gene: TRBD2
V gene: TRBV5-1
J gene: TRBJ2-5
clone size: .
CDR3 protein: CASSLGLAGEETQYF
CDR3 DNA: TGCGCCAGCAGCTTGGGACTAGCGGGAGAGGAGACCCAGTACTTC

D gene: TRBD1
V gene: TRBV6-1
J gene: TRBJ2-7
clone size: few
CDR3 protein: CASSDGGQGNSYEQYF
CDR3 DNA: TGTGCCAGCAGTGACGGGGGACAGGGCAACTCCTACGAGCAGTACTTC

D gene: .
V gene: TRBV5-1
J gene: TRBJ1-1
clone size: .
CDR3 protein: CASSFGAGVNTEAFF
CDR3 DNA: TGCGCCAGCAGCTTCGGGGCAGGGGTCAACACTGAAGCTTTCTTT